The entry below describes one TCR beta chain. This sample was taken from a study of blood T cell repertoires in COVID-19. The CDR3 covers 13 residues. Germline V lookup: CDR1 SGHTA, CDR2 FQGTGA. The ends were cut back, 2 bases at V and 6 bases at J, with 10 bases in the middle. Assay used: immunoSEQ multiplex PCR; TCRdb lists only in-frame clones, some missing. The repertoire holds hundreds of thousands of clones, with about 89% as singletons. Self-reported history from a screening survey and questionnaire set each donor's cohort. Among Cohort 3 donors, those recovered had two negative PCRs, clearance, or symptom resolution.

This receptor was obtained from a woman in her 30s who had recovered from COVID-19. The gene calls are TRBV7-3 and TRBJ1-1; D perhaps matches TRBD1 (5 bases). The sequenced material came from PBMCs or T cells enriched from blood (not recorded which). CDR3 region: CASSLGGGSEAFF. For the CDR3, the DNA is TGTGCCAGCAGCTTAGGGGGAGGCTCTGAAGCTTTCTTT.